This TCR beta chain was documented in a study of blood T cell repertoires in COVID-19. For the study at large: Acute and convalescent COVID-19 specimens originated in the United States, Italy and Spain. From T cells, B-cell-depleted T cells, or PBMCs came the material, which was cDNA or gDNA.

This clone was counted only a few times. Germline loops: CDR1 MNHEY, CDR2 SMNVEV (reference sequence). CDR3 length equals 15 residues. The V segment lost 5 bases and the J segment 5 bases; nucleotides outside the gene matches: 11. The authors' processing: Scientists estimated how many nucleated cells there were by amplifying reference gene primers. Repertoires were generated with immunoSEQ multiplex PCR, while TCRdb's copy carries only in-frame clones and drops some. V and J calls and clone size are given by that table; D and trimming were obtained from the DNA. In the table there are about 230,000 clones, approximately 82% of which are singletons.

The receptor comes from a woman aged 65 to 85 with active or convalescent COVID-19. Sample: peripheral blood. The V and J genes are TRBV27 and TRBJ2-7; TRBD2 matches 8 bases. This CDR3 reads CASSPLGAGDHEQYF. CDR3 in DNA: TGTGCCAGCAGTCCTCTTGGAGCGGGAGACCACGAGCAGTACTTC.